Sequencing of this T cell receptor (beta chain) was carried out in a study of T-cell reconstitution after alpha-beta-depleted transplantation in children. TCRbeta library construction was performed incorporating unique molecular identifiers. TCRdb redid the calling of the PCR reads with MiXCR, one entry per CDR3 protein. The repertoire holds about 410,000 distinct CDR3 sequences, around 20% seen once, with less than 4.5% in the top ten. The sample holds a few counts of this clonotype. The J segment lost 6 bases and the V segment lost 6 bases, leaving 7 bases of the junction unmatched. The CDR3 is 14 amino acids. Germline loops: CDR1 SQVTM, CDR2 ANQGSEA.

The chain is built from TRBV29-1 and TRBJ2-1; 11 positions match TRBD1. The sample was PBMCs from the stem cell graft donor, taken from the stem cell graft. The TCR sequence derives from a human donor who donated a stem cell graft to a child with acute myeloid leukemia. CDR3 in amino acids: CSVTHGTGGNEQFF. CDR3 bases: TGCAGCGTGACCCACGGGACAGGGGGCAATGAGCAGTTCTTC.